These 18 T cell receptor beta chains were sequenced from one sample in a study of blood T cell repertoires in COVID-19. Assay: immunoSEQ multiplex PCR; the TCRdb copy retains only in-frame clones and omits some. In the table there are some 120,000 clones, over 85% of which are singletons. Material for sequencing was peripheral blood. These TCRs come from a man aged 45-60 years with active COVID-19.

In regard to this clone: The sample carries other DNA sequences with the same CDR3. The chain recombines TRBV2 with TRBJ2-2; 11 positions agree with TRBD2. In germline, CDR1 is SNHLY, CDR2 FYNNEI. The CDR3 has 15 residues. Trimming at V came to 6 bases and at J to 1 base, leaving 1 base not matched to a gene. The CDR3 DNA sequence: TGTGCCAGCAGCGGGACTAGCGGGAACACCGGGGAGCTGTTTTTT. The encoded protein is CASSGTSGNTGELFF.

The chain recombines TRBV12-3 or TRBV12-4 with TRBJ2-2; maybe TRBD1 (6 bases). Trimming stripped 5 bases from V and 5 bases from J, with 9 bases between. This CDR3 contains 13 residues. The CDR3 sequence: CASSPRGTGELFF. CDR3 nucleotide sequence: TGTGCCAGCAGTCCAAGGGGGACCGGGGAGCTGTTTTTT.

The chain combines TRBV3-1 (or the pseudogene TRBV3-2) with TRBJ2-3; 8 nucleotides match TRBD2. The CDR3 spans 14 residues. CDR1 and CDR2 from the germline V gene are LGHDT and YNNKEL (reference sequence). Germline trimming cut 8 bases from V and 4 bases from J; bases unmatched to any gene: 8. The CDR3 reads CASGLGGGSDTQYF. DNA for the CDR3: TGTGCCAGCGGACTCGGGGGGGGTTCAGATACGCAGTATTTT.

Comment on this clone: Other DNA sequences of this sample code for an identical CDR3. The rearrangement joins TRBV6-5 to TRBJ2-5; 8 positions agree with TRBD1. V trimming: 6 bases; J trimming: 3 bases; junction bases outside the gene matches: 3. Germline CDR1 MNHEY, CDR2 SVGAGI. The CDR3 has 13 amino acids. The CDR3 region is CASSRTGKETQYF. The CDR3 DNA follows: TGTGCCAGCAGCCGGACAGGGAAAGAGACCCAGTACTTC.

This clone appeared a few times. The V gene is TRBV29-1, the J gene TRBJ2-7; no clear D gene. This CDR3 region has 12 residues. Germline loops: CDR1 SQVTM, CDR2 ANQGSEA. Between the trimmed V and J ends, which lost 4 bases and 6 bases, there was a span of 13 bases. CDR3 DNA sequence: TGCAGCGTTGTCGTCACGACTGTCGAGCAGTACTTC. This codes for CSVVVTTVEQYF.

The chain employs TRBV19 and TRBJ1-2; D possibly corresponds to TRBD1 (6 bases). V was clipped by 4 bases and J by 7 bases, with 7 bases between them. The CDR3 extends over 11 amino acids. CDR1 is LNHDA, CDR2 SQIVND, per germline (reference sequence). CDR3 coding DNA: TGTGCCAGTAGTACAGGGGTTGGCTACACCTTC. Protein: CASSTGVGYTF. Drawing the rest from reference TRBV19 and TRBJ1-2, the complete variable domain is DGGITQSPKYLFRKEGQNVTLSCEQNLNHDAMYWYRQDPGQGLRLIYYSQIVNDFQKGDIAEGYSVSREKKESFPLTVTSAQKNPTAFYLCASSTGVGYTFGSGTRLTVV.

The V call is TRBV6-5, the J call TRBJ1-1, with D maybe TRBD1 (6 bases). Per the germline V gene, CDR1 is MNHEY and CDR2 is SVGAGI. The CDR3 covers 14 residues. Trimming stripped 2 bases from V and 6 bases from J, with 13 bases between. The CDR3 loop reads CASSYGGAGAEAFF. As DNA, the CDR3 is TGTGCCAGCAGTTACGGGGGGGCGGGGGCTGAAGCTTTCTTT.

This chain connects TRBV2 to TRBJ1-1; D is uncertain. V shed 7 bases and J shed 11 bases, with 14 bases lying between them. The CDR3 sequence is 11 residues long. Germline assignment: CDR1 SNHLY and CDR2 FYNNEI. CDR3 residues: CASKVRAAAFF. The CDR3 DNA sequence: TGTGCCAGCAAAGTTCGAGCGGCCGCTTTCTTT.

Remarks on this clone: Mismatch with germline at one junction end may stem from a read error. The CDR3 DNA follows: TGCAGTGCCATGGACAGGGTTACCAAATGTTTT. Protein sequence: CSAMDRVTKCF. This chain connects TRBV20-1 to TRBJ1-4, with 8 nucleotides matching TRBD1. Germline V CDR1 and CDR2: DFQATT, SNEGSKA (reference sequence). The CDR3 runs to 11 residues.

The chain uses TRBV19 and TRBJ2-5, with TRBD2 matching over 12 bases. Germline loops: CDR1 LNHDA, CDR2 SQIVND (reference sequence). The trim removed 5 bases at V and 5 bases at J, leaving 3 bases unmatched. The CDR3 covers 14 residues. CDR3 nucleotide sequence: TGTGCCAGTAGTCCCGGGACTAGCGGGGAGACCCAGTACTTC. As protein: CASSPGTSGETQYF.

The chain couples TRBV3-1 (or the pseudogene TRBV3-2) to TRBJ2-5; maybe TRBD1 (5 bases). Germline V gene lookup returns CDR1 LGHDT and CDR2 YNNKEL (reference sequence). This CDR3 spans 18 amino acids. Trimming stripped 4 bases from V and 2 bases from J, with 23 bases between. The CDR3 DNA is TGTGCCAGCAGCCTGATGAAGTTCCCAGGGCAGTGGCAAGAGACCCAGTACTTC. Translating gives CASSLMKFPGQWQETQYF.

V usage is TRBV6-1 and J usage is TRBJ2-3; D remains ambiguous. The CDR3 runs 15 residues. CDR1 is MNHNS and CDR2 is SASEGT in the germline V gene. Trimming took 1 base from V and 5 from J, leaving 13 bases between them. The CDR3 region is CASSEVESVGDTQYF. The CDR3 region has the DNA TGTGCCAGCAGTGAAGTGGAGTCGGTTGGAGATACGCAGTATTTT.

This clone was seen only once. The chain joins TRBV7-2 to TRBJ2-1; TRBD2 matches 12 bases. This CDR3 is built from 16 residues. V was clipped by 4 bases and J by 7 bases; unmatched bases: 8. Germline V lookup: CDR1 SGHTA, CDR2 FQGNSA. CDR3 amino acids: CASSYLAGGPGNEQFF. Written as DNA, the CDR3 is TGTGCCAGCAGCTACCTAGCGGGAGGGCCGGGAAATGAGCAGTTCTTC.

The DNA for the CDR3 is TGTGCCAGCAGTTCCATGACCCCGGGTGTTAGATTCACAGATACGCAGTATTTT. Translating gives CASSSMTPGVRFTDTQYF. The chain carries TRBV27 and TRBJ2-3; D remains ambiguous. Germline assignment: CDR1 MNHEY and CDR2 SMNVEV (reference sequence). V gave up 4 bases and J gave up 2 bases, with 22 bases separating them. The CDR3 length is 18 residues.

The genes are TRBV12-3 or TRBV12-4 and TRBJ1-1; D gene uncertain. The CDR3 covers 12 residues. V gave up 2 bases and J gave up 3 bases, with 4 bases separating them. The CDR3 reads CASSLLDTEAFF. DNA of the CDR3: TGTGCCAGCAGTTTACTAGACACTGAAGCTTTCTTT.

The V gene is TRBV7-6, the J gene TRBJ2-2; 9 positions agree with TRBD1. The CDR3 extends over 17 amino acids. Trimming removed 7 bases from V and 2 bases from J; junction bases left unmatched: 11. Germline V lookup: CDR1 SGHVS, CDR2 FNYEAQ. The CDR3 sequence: CASKMTGGMGNTGELFF. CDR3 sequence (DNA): TGTGCCAGCAAGATGACAGGGGGAATGGGTAACACCGGGGAGCTGTTTTTT.

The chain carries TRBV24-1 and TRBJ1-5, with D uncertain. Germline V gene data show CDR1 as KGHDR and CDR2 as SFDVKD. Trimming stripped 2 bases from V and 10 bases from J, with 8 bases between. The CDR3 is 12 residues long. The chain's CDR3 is CATSDSGVPQHF. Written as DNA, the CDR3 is TGTGCCACCAGTGATTCCGGGGTACCCCAGCATTTT.

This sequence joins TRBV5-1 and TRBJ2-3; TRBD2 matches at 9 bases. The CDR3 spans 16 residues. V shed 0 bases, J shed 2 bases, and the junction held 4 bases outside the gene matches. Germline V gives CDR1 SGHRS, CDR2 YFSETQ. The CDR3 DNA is TGCGCCAGCAGCTTGGACAAGCGGGGGGCCACAGATACGCAGTATTTT. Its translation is CASSLDKRGATDTQYF.